This T cell receptor beta chain is drawn from a study of cytomegalovirus exposure and HLA in healthy donors. Study results and caveats: Most TCR beta V segments were productive about 87% or about 30% of the time in an earlier analysis. Reported performance of the classifier showed diagnosis of cytomegalovirus status with high specificity and sensitivity. In a later analysis, specific HLA alleles were associated with around 17,000 TCR beta sequences at a 0.05 false discovery rate.

Vbeta (60) and Jbeta (13) primers were used in the PCR. Sequencing used immunoSEQ multiplex PCR; TCRdb keeps in-frame clones, though not all of them. Counted here are 150,000 or so clones, 70% occurring once; the ten biggest clones make up 2.1%. Trimming cost V 1 base and J 4 bases; bases outside gene matches: 4. The CDR3 totals 16 residues. Germline assignment: CDR1 LNHNV and CDR2 YYDKDF (reference sequence). On this clone itself: Its matching antigen is unknown.

This chain joins TRBV15 and TRBJ1-5; TRBD1 agrees at 10 bases. Sequencing was done on a sample of PBMCs. This clonotype was obtained from a woman aged 55-69 years in good health and CMV-seropositive. CDR3 loop: CATSRGGGQGNQPQHF. Written as DNA, the CDR3 is TGTGCCACCAGCAGAGGGGGGGGACAGGGGAATCAGCCCCAGCATTTT.